The 29 T cell receptor beta chains listed next were all sequenced from one sample in a study of vaccination and CD4 T cells after COVID-19. Sequenced with the Oncomine TCR Beta short-read assay was DNA taken from cultured CD4+ T cells. In TCRdb, the PCR reads were re-called with MiXCR into one record per CDR3 protein. The sample lists about 15,000 distinct CDR3 sequences; just under 80% were seen once. Treatment specified: roughly 10-day PBMC culture with coronavirus spike peptide pools or control peptides (ViraFEST assay). No antigen has been assigned to these receptors. Material: CD4+ T cells from blood, cultured in vitro, obtained after SARS-CoV-2 vaccination. Source of these receptors: a human donor who received a COVID-19 vaccine.

V usage is TRBV20-1 and J usage is TRBJ1-2; D is unclear. The CDR3 runs to 14 residues. V gave up 0 bases and J gave up 3 bases, with 11 bases separating them. In germline, CDR1 is DFQATT, CDR2 SNEGSKA (reference sequence). CDR3 protein: CSAREGPPHYGYTF. The CDR3 DNA reads as TGCAGTGCTAGAGAAGGGCCCCCACACTATGGCTACACCTTC.

The J gene is TRBJ1-2, the V gene TRBV7-9, with a weak D call TRBD1 (6 bases). Germline loops: CDR1 SEHNR, CDR2 FQNEAQ (reference sequence). This CDR3 is built from 13 residues. Trimming removed 3 bases at V and 5 bases at J, with 10 bases between. The CDR3 sequence: CASSFPQGYGYTF. The CDR3 region has the DNA TGTGCCAGCAGCTTCCCCCAGGGGTATGGCTACACCTTC.

There are a few counts of this clonotype. CDR3 in DNA: TGTGCCAGCAGCTTAGCAGTGGCCAAAAACATTCAGTACTTC. It specifies CASSLAVAKNIQYF. The chain employs TRBV7-2 and TRBJ2-4; no firm D call. Trimming pared 0 bases from V and 1 base from J, leaving 4 bases between. There are 14 residues in the CDR3. Germline V gene lookup returns CDR1 SGHTA and CDR2 FQGNSA.

This chain connects TRBV19 to TRBJ2-1, with D possibly matching TRBD1 (5 bases). Germline-derived CDR1 and CDR2 are LNHDA and SQIVND (reference sequence). V was trimmed by 6 bases and J by 7 bases, leaving 7 bases between them. The CDR3 length is 11 residues. The CDR3 nucleotides read TGTGCCAGTAGCCCAGGGAATGAGCAGTTCTTC. Its translation: CASSPGNEQFF.

The chain employs TRBV28 and TRBJ2-7, with D perhaps TRBD1 or TRBD2 (5 bases each). The CDR3 covers 16 residues. Trimming took 4 bases from V and 6 from J, leaving 22 bases between them. The germline V gene has CDR1 MDHEN and CDR2 SYDVKM. The CDR3 DNA is TGTGCCAGCAGTTCCCCCTTCAGGGCGGCGGCGGGCGAGCAGTACTTC. Encoded protein: CASSSPFRAAAGEQYF.

There are a few counts of this clonotype. The chain combines TRBV6-5 with TRBJ1-2; D call uncertain. The germline gives CDR1 MNHEY, CDR2 SVGAGI. Trimming pared 2 bases from V and 4 bases from J, leaving 14 bases between. The CDR3 covers 15 residues. Here the CDR3 DNA reads TGTGCCAGCAGTTACCCGATGACGATAGCCTATGGCTACACCTTC. Protein: CASSYPMTIAYGYTF.

This clonotype rates as medium-sized. The chain uses TRBV12-3 or TRBV12-4 and TRBJ1-6; D perhaps matches TRBD1 (6 bases). The CDR3 runs to 18 residues. Trimming removed 6 bases at V and 0 bases at J, with 18 bases between. The CDR3 DNA reads TGTGCCAGCAGCCGTACCGGGACATCCTCCTCCTATAATTCACCCCTCCACTTT. The encoded protein is CASSRTGTSSSYNSPLHF.

This clonotype has a handful of counts. CDR3 protein: CASSESRSGNTIYF. Written as DNA, the CDR3 is TGTGCCAGCAGTGAATCCCGCTCTGGAAACACCATATATTTT. This chain joins TRBV2 and TRBJ1-3, with unresolved D. CDR3 length: 14 residues. Looked up from germline, CDR1 is SNHLY and CDR2 is FYNNEI. V was shortened by 2 bases and J by 0 bases, with 5 bases between the two germline ends.

This chain uses TRBV5-5 with TRBJ1-2; 8 nucleotides match TRBD1. V shed 5 bases and J 8 bases; nucleotides not matched to a gene: 14. The CDR3 runs to 15 residues. Germline V gene data show CDR1 as SGHKS and CDR2 as YYEKEE (reference sequence). CDR3 sequence (DNA): TGTGCCAGCAGACAAGACAGGGGACGGGATGGCGGCTACACCTTC. It yields the protein CASRQDRGRDGGYTF.

The chain combines TRBV30 with TRBJ1-6, with unresolved D. CDR3 length: 13 residues. Deletions cut 1 base from V and 11 bases from J, with 12 bases between. Germline-derived CDR1 and CDR2 are GTSNPN and SVGIG (reference sequence). The CDR3 sequence: CAWSASPTAPLHF. The DNA for the CDR3 is TGTGCCTGGAGTGCTAGCCCTACAGCACCCCTCCACTTT.

This clonotype occurred once. The rearrangement links TRBV20-1 to TRBJ1-3; D uncertain. Deletions cut 4 bases from V and 0 bases from J, with 13 bases between. CDR1 DFQATT and CDR2 SNEGSKA come from the germline V gene (reference sequence). CDR3 length: 15 residues. The CDR3 coding sequence is TGCAGTGCTAACTCCTCGCGGTGCTCTGGAAACACCATATATTTT. It encodes CSANSSRCSGNTIYF.

The chain recombines TRBV11-2 with TRBJ1-6; D unresolved. This CDR3 spans 16 amino acids. V lost 2 bases, J lost 2 bases, and 10 bases lay in between. Germline V lookup: CDR1 SGHAT, CDR2 FQNNGV. CDR3 sequence: CASSLLRGTYNSPLHF. CDR3 sequence (DNA): TGTGCCAGCAGCTTATTGCGTGGGACCTATAATTCACCCCTCCACTTT.

The chain combines TRBV5-6 with TRBJ2-3; D call uncertain. The CDR3 runs to 16 residues. Germline V gene data show CDR1 as SGHDT and CDR2 as YYEEEE. Trimming took off 2 bases at V and 4 bases at J, with 17 bases between the two ends. For the CDR3, the DNA is TGTGCCAGCAGCTTTAGGGTGCTAGTCCGTGCAGATACGCAGTATTTT. It is translated as CASSFRVLVRADTQYF.

CDR3 in DNA: TGTGCCAGCAGCCTTCGGACAGGGTCTCTGGGAAACACCATATATTTT. It is translated as CASSLRTGSLGNTIYF. The J gene is TRBJ1-3, the V gene TRBV7-9; the match to TRBD1 covers 8 bases. Germline lookup yields CDR1 SEHNR and CDR2 FQNEAQ (reference sequence). CDR3 length equals 16 residues. The junction had 10 bases not matched to a gene; V was cut back by 5 bases and J by 4 bases.

The rearrangement uses TRBV20-1 and TRBJ2-3, with D perhaps matching TRBD2 (6 bases). Germline V gene data show CDR1 as DFQATT and CDR2 as SNEGSKA (reference sequence). The CDR3 totals 17 residues. V was clipped by 0 bases and J by 1 base, with 17 bases between them. This CDR3 is CSARDYRGSGGTDTQYF. The CDR3 bases are TGCAGTGCTAGAGATTACCGGGGGAGTGGCGGCACAGATACGCAGTATTTT.

This clonotype was recorded only once. CDR3 amino acids: CASSLDRNTGELFF. The DNA of the CDR3 is TGTGCCAGCAGCTTAGACAGGAACACCGGGGAGCTGTTTTTT. This chain uses TRBV7-9 with TRBJ2-2; D is uncertain. Deletions cut 1 base from V and 1 base from J, with 4 bases between. This CDR3 has 14 amino acids. CDR1 and CDR2 (germline): SEHNR, FQNEAQ (reference sequence).

The chain combines TRBV7-2 with TRBJ2-7; the match to TRBD2 covers 10 bases. J was trimmed by 1 base and V by 1 base; bases with no gene match: 10. Per the germline V gene, CDR1 is SGHTA and CDR2 is FQGNSA. The CDR3 is 18 amino acids. The chain's CDR3 is CASSLDLPSGGPSYEQYF. Written as DNA, the CDR3 is TGTGCCAGCAGCTTAGATCTGCCTAGCGGGGGCCCTTCCTACGAGCAGTACTTC.

This clonotype was picked up a small number of times. The chain couples TRBV10-1 to TRBJ2-7; unclear D gene. Looked up from germline, CDR1 is WNHNN and CDR2 is SYGVQD (reference sequence). The CDR3 sequence is 13 residues long. V dropped 3 bases and J dropped 2 bases, with 8 bases sitting between them. The chain's CDR3 is CASSDQKPYEQYF. In nucleotides, the CDR3 is TGCGCCAGCAGTGACCAAAAGCCCTACGAGCAGTACTTC.

The V call is TRBV7-9, the J call TRBJ1-1, with a possible D match to TRBD1 (5 bases). The CDR3 extends over 16 amino acids. CDR1 and CDR2 (germline): SEHNR, FQNEAQ (reference sequence). The ends were cut back, 6 bases at V and 0 bases at J, with 17 bases in the middle. The CDR3: CASSHDRRVMNTEAFF. In nucleotides, the CDR3 is TGTGCCAGCAGTCACGACCGCAGGGTAATGAACACTGAAGCTTTCTTT.

The chain links TRBV10-3 to TRBJ1-1; D is uncertain. There are 15 residues in the CDR3. Germline V gives CDR1 ENHRY, CDR2 SYGVKD. With 4 bases removed from V and 1 base from J, the gap between germline ends came to 13 bases. The CDR3 loop is CAISAFNGPNTEAFF. In nucleotides, the CDR3 is TGTGCCATCAGTGCGTTTAATGGTCCGAACACTGAAGCTTTCTTT.

The CDR3 DNA follows: TGCAGTGCTAGCCCCCCTAATGAAAAACTGTTTTTT. As protein: CSASPPNEKLFF. The gene calls are TRBV20-1 and TRBJ1-4; D is uncertain. Germline loops: CDR1 DFQATT, CDR2 SNEGSKA (reference sequence). The V and J ends lost 3 bases and 3 bases respectively, with 5 bases between them. This CDR3 has 12 amino acids.

This clonotype was counted only a few times. The chain employs TRBV24-1 and TRBJ2-3, with D perhaps TRBD1 (5 bases). The CDR3 length is 12 residues. Trimming left V 7 bases short and J 3 bases short, with 7 bases between. CDR1 is KGHDR and CDR2 is SFDVKD in the germline V gene. DNA for the CDR3: TGTGCCACCAGGGGGCCTACAGATACGCAGTATTTT. Translation gives CATRGPTDTQYF.

The rearrangement uses TRBV12-3 or TRBV12-4 and TRBJ1-3; tentatively, D is TRBD1 (6 bases). V was shortened by 7 bases and J by 5 bases, with 15 bases between the two germline ends. The CDR3 is 14 amino acids. The CDR3 nucleotides are TGTGCCAGCAACATTCCGGGACAAAGAAACACCATATATTTT. As protein: CASNIPGQRNTIYF.

The chain combines TRBV7-7 with TRBJ2-7; 8 bases are a match to TRBD1. Germline CDR1 SSHAT, CDR2 FNYEAQ (reference sequence). V shed 3 bases and J 3 bases; nucleotides not matched to a gene: 1. This CDR3 spans 13 amino acids. This CDR3 reads CASSFGQGYEQYF. CDR3 nucleotides: TGTGCCAGCAGCTTTGGACAGGGCTACGAGCAGTACTTC.

CDR3 in amino acids: CSASYNRGSVQYF. The CDR3 coding sequence is TGCAGTGCTAGTTACAACAGGGGTTCGGTTCAGTACTTC. The chain is built from TRBV20-1 and TRBJ2-4; 7 bases are a match to TRBD1. There are 13 residues in the CDR3. Germline CDR1 reads DFQATT; CDR2 reads SNEGSKA (reference sequence). J was trimmed by 11 bases and V by 3 bases; bases with no gene match: 10.

This rearrangement joins TRBV20-1 to TRBJ2-5, with 14 bases lining up with TRBD2. CDR1 DFQATT and CDR2 SNEGSKA come from the germline V gene (reference sequence). V shed 6 bases and J 4 bases; nucleotides not matched to a gene: 10. CDR3 size: 16 residues. CDR3 region: CSAPRTSGGTRETQYF. As DNA, the CDR3 is TGCAGTGCCCCCCGGACTAGCGGGGGGACTCGAGAGACCCAGTACTTC.

Here the CDR3 DNA reads TGTGCCAGCAGCCAGCAGGGACTAGCGAGGGGGGAGCAGTACTTC. It encodes CASSQQGLARGEQYF. This chain links TRBV7-9 with TRBJ2-7, with 10 nucleotides matching TRBD2. There are 15 residues in the CDR3. V lost 5 bases to trimming and J lost 7 bases; unmatched junction nucleotides: 11. Per the germline V gene, CDR1 is SEHNR and CDR2 is FQNEAQ (reference sequence).

In this sample, this clonotype turned up a few times. The DNA for the CDR3 is TGTGCCAGCAGTAGCACGCGGGACGGGGATGAAAAACTGTTTTTT. This sequence encodes CASSSTRDGDEKLFF. The rearrangement uses TRBV6-1 and TRBJ1-4; D is perhaps TRBD1 (5 bases). The CDR3 runs to 15 residues. V gave up 5 bases and J gave up 6 bases, with 16 bases separating them. The V gene's germline CDR1 is MNHNS and CDR2 SASEGT.

The chain recombines TRBV9 with TRBJ1-6; TRBD1 might be the D (5 bases). Per the germline V gene, CDR1 is SGDLS and CDR2 is YYNGEE. Trimming cost V 4 bases and J 7 bases, with 12 bases left between them. This CDR3 has 14 amino acids. The chain's CDR3 is CASSLRGNNSPLHF. CDR3 DNA: TGTGCCAGCAGCCTCCGGGGGAACAATTCACCCCTCCACTTT.